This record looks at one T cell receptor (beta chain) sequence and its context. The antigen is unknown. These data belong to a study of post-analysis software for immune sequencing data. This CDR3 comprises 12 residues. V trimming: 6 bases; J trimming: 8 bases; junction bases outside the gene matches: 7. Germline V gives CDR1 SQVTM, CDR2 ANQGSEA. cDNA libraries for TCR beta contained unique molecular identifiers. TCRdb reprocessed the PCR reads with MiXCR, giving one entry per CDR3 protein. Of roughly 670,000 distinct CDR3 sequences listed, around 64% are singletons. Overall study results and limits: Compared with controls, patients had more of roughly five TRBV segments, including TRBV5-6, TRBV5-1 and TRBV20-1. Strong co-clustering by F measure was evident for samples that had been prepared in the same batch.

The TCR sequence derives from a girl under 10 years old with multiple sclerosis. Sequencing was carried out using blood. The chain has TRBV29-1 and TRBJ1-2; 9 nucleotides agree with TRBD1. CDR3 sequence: CSVETGGTGYTF. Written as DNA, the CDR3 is TGCAGCGTCGAGACAGGGGGTACAGGCTACACCTTC.